What follows are 6 T cell receptor beta chains derived from one specimen sequenced in a study of tumor-infiltrating lymphocytes in primary liver carcinoma. Extraction of RNA together with DNA used 20-30 mg of unsorted bulk tissue. The template, roughly 510 ng total RNA, yielded TCR beta cDNA made with a constant-region primer. Generation of the TCR beta libraries relied on three nested multiplex PCR rounds using slightly modified ARM-PCR. Researchers ran the first two PCR rounds for ten to eleven cycles each with TRBV1-TRBV30 forward primers and a C-beta reverse primer. TCRdb redid the calling of the multiplex PCR reads with MiXCR, one entry per CDR3 protein. The sample holds 90,000 to 100,000 distinct CDR3 sequences, approximately 71% seen once. Sequencing input: liver tumor tissue from sampling region 5. Subset indicated: tumor region T5, tumor centre. These TCRs come from an older woman with primary liver carcinoma and hepatitis B virus infection.

This clonotype was observed at least ten times. The V call is TRBV5-1, the J call TRBJ2-1; weak D call: TRBD1 (5 bases). This CDR3 is 16 amino acids long. V dropped 1 base and J dropped 10 bases, with 21 bases sitting between them. Germline loops: CDR1 SGHRS, CDR2 YFSETQ. The CDR3 DNA reads as TGCGCCAGCAGCTTGTCCACGACATTTAGGGGTAACGAGCAGTTCTTC. This translates into CASSLSTTFRGNEQFF.

On this clonotype itself: A much larger clone lies a single base off, so this may be a read error. The chain is built from TRBV10-2 and TRBJ2-3, with TRBD1 identical over 10 bases. This CDR3 has 15 residues. V dropped 7 bases and J dropped 5; count of bases not matched to a gene: 9. Germline values: CDR1 WSHSY, CDR2 SAAADI. The CDR3 sequence: CASTTPDRGGDTQYF. The CDR3, as DNA: TGCGCCAGCACCACACCGGACAGGGGGGGAGATACGCAGTATTTT.

The rearrangement joins TRBV29-1 to TRBJ1-2; 10 nucleotides line up with TRBD1. V trimming: 6 bases; J trimming: 8 bases; junction bases outside the gene matches: 9. CDR1 is SQVTM, CDR2 ANQGSEA, per germline. The CDR3 consists of 13 residues. The DNA of the CDR3 is TGCAGCGTAGCCTCGGACAGGGGGAACGGCTACACCTTC. This sequence encodes CSVASDRGNGYTF.

This rearrangement joins TRBV5-1 to TRBJ2-2; D ambiguous. Germline CDR1 reads SGHRS; CDR2 reads YFSETQ. The CDR3 contains 13 residues. Deletions cut 4 bases from V and 14 bases from J, with 18 bases between. CDR3 nucleotides: TGCGCCAGCAGCCGCGACCGCCCTGAGGACCTGTTTTTT. It is translated as CASSRDRPEDLFF.

On this clonotype: A junction end diverges from the germline sequence, so it may reflect a read error. The chain carries TRBV18 and TRBJ1-1; the D is unclear. The germline gives CDR1 KGHSH, CDR2 LQKENI. The CDR3 contains 15 residues. The CDR3 here is CASSPVSGDSTEALF. CDR3 in DNA: TGTGCCAGCTCACCAGTATCCGGGGATAGCACTGAAGCTTTATTT.

Concerning this clonotype: This may arise from a read error, as a much more abundant clone is one base away. The chain uses TRBV10-2 and TRBJ2-2; D possibly corresponds to TRBD2 (6 bases). The CDR3 sequence is 14 residues long. The germline V gene has CDR1 WSHSY and CDR2 SAAADI. The CDR3 nucleotides read TGCGCCAGCAGAACCTATAGGAACGCCGGGGGGCTGTTTTTT. Protein product: CASRTYRNAGGLFF.